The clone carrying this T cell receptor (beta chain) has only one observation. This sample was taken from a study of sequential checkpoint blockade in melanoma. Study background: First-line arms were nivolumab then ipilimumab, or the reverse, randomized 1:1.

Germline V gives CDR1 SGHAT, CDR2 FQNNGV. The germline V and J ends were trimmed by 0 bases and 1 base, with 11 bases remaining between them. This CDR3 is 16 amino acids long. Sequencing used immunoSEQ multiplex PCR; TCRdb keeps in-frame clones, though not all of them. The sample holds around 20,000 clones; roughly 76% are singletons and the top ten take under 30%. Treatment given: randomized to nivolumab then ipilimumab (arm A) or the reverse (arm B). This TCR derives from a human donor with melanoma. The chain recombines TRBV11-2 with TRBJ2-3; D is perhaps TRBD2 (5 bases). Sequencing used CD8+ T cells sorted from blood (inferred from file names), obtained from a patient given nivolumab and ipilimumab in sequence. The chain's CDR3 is CASSLDTIGGTDTQYF. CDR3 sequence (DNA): TGTGCCAGCAGCTTAGATACGATCGGGGGCACAGATACGCAGTATTTT. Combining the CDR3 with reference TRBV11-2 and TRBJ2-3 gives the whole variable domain EAGVAQSPRYKIIEKRQSVAFWCNPISGHATLYWYQQILGQGPKLLIQFQNNGVVDDSQLPKDRFSAERLKGVDSTLKIQPAKLEDSAVYLCASSLDTIGGTDTQYFGPGTRLTVL.